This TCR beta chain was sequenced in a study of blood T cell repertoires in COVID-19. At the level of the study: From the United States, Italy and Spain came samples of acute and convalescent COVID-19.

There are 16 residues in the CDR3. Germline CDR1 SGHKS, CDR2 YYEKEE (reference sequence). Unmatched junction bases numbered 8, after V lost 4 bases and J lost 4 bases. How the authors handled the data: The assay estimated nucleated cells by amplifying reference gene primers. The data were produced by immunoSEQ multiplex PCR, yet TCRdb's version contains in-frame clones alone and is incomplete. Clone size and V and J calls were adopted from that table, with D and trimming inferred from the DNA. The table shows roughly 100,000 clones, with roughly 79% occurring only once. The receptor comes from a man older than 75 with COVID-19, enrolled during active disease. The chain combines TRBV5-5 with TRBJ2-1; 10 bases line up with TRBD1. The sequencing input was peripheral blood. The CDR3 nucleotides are TGTGCCAGCAGCGCACCGACAGGGGGCCTTTACAATGAGCAGTTCTTC. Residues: CASSAPTGGLYNEQFF.